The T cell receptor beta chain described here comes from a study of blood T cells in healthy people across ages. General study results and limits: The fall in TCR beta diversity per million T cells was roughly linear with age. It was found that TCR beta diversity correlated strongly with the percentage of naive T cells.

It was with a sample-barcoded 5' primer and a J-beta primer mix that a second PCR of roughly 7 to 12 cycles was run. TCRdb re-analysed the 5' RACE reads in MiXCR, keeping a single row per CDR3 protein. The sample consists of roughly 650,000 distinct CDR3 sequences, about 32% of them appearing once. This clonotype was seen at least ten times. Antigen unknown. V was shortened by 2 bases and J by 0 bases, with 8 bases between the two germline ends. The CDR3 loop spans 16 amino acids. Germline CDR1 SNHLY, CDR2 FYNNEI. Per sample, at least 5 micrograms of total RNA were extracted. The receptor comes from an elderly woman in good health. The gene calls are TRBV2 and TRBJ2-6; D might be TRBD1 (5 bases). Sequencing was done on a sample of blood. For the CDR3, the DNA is TGTGCCAGCAGTGAAAGACAGTTCTCTGGGGCCAACGTCCTGACTTTC. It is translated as CASSERQFSGANVLTF.